The clone carrying this TCR beta chain appeared once. The data were obtained in a study of blood T cell repertoires in COVID-19. In the study overall: Samples representing acute and convalescent COVID-19 were sourced from the United States, Italy and Spain. T cells, B-cell-depleted T cells, or PBMCs supplied cDNA or gDNA.

V shed 5 bases and J 4 bases; nucleotides not matched to a gene: 16. Germline CDR1 is MNHEY and CDR2 is SMNVEV (reference sequence). The CDR3 is made up of 18 amino acids. In the authors' workflow: For nucleated cells, counts were estimated from reference gene primer amplification. Clones were read by immunoSEQ multiplex PCR, and TCRdb kept only the in-frame ones, dropping some. V and J calls plus clone size are reproduced from that table; the DNA served to infer D and trimming. This sample carries roughly 89,000 clones, about 82% of them seen once, and the ten largest clones take about a sixth. Material for sequencing was peripheral blood. This sequence originates from an elderly woman with acute or convalescent COVID-19. The chain uses TRBV27 and TRBJ2-3, with 9 bases aligning to TRBD2. The CDR3 here is CASSLRTPRGGIADTQYF. The CDR3 DNA reads as TGTGCCAGCAGTCTCCGCACCCCGCGGGGGGGCATCGCAGATACGCAGTATTTT.